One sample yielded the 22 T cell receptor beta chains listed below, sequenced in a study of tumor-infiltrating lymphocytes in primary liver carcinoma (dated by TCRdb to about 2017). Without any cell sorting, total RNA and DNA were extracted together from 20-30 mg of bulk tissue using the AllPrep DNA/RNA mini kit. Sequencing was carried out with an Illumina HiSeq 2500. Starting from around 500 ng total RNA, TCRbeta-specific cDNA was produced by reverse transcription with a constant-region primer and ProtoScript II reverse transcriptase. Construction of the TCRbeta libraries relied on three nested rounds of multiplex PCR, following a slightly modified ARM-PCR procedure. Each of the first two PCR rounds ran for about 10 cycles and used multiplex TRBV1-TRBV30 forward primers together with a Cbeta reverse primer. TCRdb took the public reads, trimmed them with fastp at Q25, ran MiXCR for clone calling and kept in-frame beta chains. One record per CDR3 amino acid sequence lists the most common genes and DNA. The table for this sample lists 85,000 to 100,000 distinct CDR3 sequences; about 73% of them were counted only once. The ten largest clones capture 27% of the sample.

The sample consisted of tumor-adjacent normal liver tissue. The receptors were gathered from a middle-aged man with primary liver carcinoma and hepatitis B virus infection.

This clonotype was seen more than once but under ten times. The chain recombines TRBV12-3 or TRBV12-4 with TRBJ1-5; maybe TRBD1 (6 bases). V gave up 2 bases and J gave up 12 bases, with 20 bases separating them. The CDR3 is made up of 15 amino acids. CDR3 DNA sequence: TGTGCCAGCAGTTTAAGCGGACAGCCTGGTAGACACCAGCATTTT. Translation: CASSLSGQPGRHQHF.

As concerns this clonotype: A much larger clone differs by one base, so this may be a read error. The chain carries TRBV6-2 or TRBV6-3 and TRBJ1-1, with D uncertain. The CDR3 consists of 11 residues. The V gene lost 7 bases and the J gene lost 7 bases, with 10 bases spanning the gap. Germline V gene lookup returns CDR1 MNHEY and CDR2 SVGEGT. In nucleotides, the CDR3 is TGTGCCAGCAACAGTTCCTTTGAAGCTTTCTTT. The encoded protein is CASNSSFEAFF.

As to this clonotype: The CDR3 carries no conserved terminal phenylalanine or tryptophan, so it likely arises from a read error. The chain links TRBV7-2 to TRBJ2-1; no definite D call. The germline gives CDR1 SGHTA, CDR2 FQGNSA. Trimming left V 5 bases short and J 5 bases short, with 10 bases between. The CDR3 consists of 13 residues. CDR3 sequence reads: CASSPSINNEQFL. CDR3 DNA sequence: TGTGCCAGCAGCCCCTCCATTAACAATGAGCAGTTCTTA.

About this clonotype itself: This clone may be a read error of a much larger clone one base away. The CDR3 loop is CASSQVYRGNTRELFF. The CDR3 DNA sequence: TGCGCCAGCAGCCAAGTTTACAGGGGAAACACCAGGGAGCTGTTTTTT. The rearrangement links TRBV4-1 to TRBJ2-2, with 7 bases lining up with TRBD1. This CDR3 has 16 residues. Germline CDR1 and CDR2: MGHRA and YSYEKL.

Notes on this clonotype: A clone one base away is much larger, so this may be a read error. In DNA, the CDR3 is TGTGCCAGCAGTGAATCGCTGGGCAGCTATGGCTACACCTTC. Translation gives CASSESLGSYGYTF. The rearrangement joins TRBV6-1 to TRBJ1-2, with D hard to call. The CDR3 covers 14 residues. Looked up from germline, CDR1 is MNHNS and CDR2 is SASEGT. Trimming stripped 2 bases from V and 4 bases from J, with 11 bases between.

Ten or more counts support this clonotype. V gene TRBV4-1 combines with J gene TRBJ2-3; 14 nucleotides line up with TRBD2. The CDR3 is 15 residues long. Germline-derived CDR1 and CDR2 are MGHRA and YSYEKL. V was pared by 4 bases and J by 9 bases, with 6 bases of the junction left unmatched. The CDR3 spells CASSLTGTSGSTQYF. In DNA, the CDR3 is TGCGCCAGCAGCCTCACCGGGACTAGCGGGAGCACGCAGTATTTT.

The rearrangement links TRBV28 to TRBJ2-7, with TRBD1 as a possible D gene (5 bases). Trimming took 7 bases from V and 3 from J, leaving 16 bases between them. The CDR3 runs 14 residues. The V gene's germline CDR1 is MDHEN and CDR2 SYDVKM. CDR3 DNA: TGTGCCAGCAATTTCGGCGGAAGGGGCTACGAGCAGTACTTC. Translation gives CASNFGGRGYEQYF.

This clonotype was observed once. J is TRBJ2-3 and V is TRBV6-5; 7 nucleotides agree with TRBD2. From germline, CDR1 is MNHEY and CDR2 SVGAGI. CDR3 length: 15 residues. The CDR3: CGCIPPGGYTDTQYF. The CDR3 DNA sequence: TGTGGCTGCATCCCCCCGGGGGGATACACAGATACGCAGTATTTT.

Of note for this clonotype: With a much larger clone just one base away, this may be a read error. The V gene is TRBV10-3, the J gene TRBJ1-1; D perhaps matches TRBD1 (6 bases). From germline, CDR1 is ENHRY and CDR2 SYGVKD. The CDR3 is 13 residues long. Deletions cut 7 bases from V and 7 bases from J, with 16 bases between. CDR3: CAIIPDSSIEAFF. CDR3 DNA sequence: TGTGCCATCATTCCGGACAGTAGCATTGAAGCTTTCTTT.

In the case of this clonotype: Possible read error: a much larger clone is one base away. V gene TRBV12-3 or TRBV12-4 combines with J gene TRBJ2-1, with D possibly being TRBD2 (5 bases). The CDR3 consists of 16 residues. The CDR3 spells CVSSLARDRSYNEQFF. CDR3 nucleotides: TGTGTCAGCAGTTTAGCGCGCGATAGATCCTACAATGAGCAGTTCTTC.

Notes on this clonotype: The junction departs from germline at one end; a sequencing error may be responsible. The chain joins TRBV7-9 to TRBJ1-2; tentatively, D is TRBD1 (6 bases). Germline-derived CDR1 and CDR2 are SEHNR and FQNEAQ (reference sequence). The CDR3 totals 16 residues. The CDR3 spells CVSRRTGGALGYGYTF. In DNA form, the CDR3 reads TGTGTCAGCAGAAGAACGGGGGGGGCGCTTGGCTATGGCTACACCTTC.

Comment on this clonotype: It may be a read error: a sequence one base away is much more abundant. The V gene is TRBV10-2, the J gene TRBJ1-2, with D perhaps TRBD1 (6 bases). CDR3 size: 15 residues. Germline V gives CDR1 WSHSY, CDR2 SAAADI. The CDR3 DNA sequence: TGCGCCAGCAGTGAGAGCTTTGGGGGCGCGAGAGGCTACGCCTTC. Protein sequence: CASSESFGGARGYAF.

The chain's CDR3 is CSALRGTTGELFF. The CDR3 DNA sequence: TGCAGCGCGCTACGGGGGACCACCGGGGAGCTGTTTTTT. V is TRBV29-1 and J is TRBJ2-2; D might be TRBD2 (6 bases). Germline V CDR1 and CDR2: SQVTM, ANQGSEA. The CDR3 runs to 13 residues. Trimming stripped 7 bases from V and 4 bases from J, with 13 bases between.

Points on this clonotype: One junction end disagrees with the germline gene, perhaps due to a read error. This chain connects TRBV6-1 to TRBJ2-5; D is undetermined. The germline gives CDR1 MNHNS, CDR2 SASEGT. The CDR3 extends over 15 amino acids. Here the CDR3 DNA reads TGTGCCAGCAGCGAAGTAAAGACATGGAGAGAGACGCAGTACTTC. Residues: CASSEVKTWRETQYF.

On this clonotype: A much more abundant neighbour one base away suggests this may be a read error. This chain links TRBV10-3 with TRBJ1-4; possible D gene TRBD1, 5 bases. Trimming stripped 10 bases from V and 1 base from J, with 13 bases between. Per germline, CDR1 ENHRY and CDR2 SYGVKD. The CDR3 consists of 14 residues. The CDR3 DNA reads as TGTGCCACCAATGGGACCGAAACTAATGAAAAACTGTTTTTT. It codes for CATNGTETNEKLFF.

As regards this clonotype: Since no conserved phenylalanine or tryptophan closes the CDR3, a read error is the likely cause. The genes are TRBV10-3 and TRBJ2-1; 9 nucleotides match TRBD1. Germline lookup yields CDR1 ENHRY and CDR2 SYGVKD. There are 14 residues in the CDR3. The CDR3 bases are TGCGTCATCAGTGAAAGGGGACAGGGAGATGAGCAGTTCCTC. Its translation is CVISERGQGDEQFL.

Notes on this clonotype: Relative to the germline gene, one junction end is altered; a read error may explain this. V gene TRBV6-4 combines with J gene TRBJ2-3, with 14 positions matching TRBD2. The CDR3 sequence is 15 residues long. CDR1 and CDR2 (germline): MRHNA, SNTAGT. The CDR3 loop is CVSSGTSGSTDTQYF. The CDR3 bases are TGTGTCAGCAGTGGGACTAGCGGGAGCACAGATACACAGTATTTT.

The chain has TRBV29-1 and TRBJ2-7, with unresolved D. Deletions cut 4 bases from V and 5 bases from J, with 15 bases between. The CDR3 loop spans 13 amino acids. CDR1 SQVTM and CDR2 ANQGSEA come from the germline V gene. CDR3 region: CSVGRDASHEQYF. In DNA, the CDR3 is TGCAGCGTTGGAAGAGATGCATCCCACGAGCAGTACTTC.

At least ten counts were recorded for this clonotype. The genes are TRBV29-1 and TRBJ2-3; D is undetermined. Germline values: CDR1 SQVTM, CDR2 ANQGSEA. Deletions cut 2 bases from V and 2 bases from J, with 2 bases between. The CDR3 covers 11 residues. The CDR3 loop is CSVENTDTQYF. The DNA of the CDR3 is TGCAGCGTTGAAAACACAGATACGCAGTATTTT.

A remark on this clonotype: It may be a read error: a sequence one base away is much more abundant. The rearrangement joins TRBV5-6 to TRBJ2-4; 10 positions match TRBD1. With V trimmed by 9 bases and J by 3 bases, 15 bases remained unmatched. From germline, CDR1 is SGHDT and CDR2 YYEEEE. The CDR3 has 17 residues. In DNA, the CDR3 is TGTGCCAACACTCTTAGTGGCTGGGACAGGGGCAAAAACATTCAGTACTTC. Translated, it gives CANTLSGWDRGKNIQYF.

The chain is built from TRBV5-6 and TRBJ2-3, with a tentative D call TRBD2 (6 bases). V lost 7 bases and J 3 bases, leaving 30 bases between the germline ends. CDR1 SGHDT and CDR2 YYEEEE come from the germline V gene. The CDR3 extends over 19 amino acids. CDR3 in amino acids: CASGGYSIGATSRTDTQYF. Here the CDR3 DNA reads TGTGCCAGCGGGGGGTATTCGATCGGCGCGACTAGTCGAACAGATACGCAGTATTTT.

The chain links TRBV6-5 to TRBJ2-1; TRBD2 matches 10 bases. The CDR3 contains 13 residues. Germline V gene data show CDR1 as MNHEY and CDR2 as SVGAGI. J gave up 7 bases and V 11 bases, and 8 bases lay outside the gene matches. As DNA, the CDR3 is TGTGCCGGTAGTAGAGCGGGAGGGAATGAGCAGTTCTTC. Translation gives CAGSRAGGNEQFF.